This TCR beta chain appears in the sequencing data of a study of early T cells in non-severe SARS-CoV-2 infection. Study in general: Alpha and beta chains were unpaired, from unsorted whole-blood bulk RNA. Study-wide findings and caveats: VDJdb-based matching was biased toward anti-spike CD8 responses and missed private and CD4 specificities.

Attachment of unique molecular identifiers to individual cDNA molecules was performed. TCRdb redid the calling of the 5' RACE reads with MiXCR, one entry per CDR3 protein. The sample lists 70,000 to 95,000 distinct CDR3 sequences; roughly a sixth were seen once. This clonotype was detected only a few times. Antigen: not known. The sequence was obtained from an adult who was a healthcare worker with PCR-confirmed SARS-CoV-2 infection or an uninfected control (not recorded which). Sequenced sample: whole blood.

CDR3 coding DNA: TGTGCCAGCAGCCAGGGGAGGTTTCGGGAGACCCAGTACTTC. Protein sequence: CASSQGRFRETQYF. The genes are TRBV3-1 and TRBJ2-5; possible D gene TRBD2, 6 bases. Trimming stripped 3 bases from V and 5 bases from J, with 13 bases between. From germline, CDR1 is LGHDT and CDR2 YNNKEL (reference sequence). This CDR3 is 14 amino acids long.